The present entry profiles one T cell receptor (beta chain) with its context. The antigen it recognizes is unknown. No much larger clone is present one base from it, and per-base qualities are unavailable. The source of the sample is a study of blood T cell repertoires in COVID-19 (dated by TCRdb to the early 2020s). Broadly, across the study: Collaborator samples came from the United States, Italy and Spain and covered acute and convalescent phases of COVID-19. HLA class I and class II types, where available, came from metadata supplied by the sample provider rather than from assay-based typing. Sample metadata almost always included a de-identified subject ID, COVID-19 status, age in years and sex. Subjects who had been exposed to COVID-19, were actively infected with it, or had recovered from it provided the deeply sampled blood TCRbeta repertoires that made up the dataset. The material from the prospective study consisted of cDNA or gDNA derived from T cells, B-cell-depleted T cells, or PBMCs. The repertoires were made available in a free public database intended to serve as a resource for research on the immune response to SARS-CoV-2. Samples were obtained from the ongoing ImmuneRACE study (first 160 participants) and from over 1,000 subjects provided by 6 global collaborators.

CDR1 and CDR2, per the germline V gene (reference sequence), are LNHDA and SQIVND. Relative to germline, V is 3 bases shorter and J is 0 bases shorter, with 18 bases between their ends. There are 19 amino acids in the CDR3, from cysteine to phenylalanine inclusive. The read is trimmed to its CDR3 DNA, 57 bases read in frame from base 1. The collaborating institutions used their own protocols to collect whole blood in K2EDTA tubes. For TCRbeta analysis, collaborators shipped samples in one of three forms: frozen whole blood, isolated PBMCs, or DNA extracted from either of those sample types. Overall results and qualifications from the work: How much clinical and demographic metadata was included differed by source and by participant, and the metadata was provided uncurated.

TCRbeta CDR3 regions were amplified from genomic DNA by means of the immunoSEQ Assay, a bias-controlled multiplex PCR. On the study's bioinformatics: Nucleated cell counts per sample were estimated from amplification of reference gene primers within the assay. To quantify the absolute abundance of each unique TCRbeta CDR3 rearrangement, sequence reads were collapsed and filtered. Productive Simpson clonality was computed per sample as the square root of Simpson's diversity index over productive rearrangements. TCRdb retrieved this table from immuneACCESS and kept in-frame rearrangements only. Not all clones are present; in checked studies, unresolved V genes account for under half, and no reason is known for the remainder. The DNA gave D and trimming, while V, J and clone size come from that table. In this sample the table shows 200,000 to 250,000 clones, about 90% of which occur a single time. The top ten clones comprise 1% to 1.5% of the sample.

The clonotype comes from a man aged 30-40 years with acute or convalescent COVID-19. Sequencing used peripheral blood. The rearranged segments are TRBV19 and TRBJ1-6; TRBD1 might be the D gene, on 6 matching bases. The DNA sequence is given as TGTGCCAGTAGTATGGGGCTCAACAGGGCCAGCTCCTATAATTCACCCCTCCACTTT. Its coded protein is CASSMGLNRASSYNSPLHF. With the rest looked up from the reference TRBV19 and TRBJ1-6 genes rather than sequenced, the full variable domain is DGGITQSPKYLFRKEGQNVTLSCEQNLNHDAMYWYRQDPGQGLRLIYYSQIVNDFQKGDIAEGYSVSREKKESFPLTVTSAQKNPTAFYLCASSMGLNRASSYNSPLHFGNGTRLTVT.